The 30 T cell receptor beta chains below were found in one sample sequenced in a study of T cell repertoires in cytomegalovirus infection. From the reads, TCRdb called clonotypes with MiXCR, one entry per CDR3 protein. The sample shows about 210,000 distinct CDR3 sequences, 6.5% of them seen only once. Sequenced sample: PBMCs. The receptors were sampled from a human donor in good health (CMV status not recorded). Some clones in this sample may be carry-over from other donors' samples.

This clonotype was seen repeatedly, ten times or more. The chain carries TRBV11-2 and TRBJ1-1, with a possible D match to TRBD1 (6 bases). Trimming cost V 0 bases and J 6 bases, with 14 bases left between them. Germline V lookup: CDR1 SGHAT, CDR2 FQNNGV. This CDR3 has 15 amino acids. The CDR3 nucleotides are TGTGCCAGCAGCTTAGATGGGGGCTTGAGCTCTGAAGCTTTCTTT. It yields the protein CASSLDGGLSSEAFF.

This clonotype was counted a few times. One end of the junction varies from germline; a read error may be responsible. The chain's CDR3 is CASSPYDSF. In nucleotides, the CDR3 is TGTGCCAGCAGCCCTTACGATTCTTTT. This rearrangement joins TRBV9 to TRBJ1-1, with no clear D. CDR1 and CDR2 (germline): SGDLS, YYNGEE. CDR3 length: 9 residues.

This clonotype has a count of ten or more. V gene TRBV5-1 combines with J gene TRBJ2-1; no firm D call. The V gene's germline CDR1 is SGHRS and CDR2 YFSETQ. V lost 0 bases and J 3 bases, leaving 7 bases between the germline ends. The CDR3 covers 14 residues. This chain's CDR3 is CASSLGSDYNEQFF. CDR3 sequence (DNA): TGCGCCAGCAGCTTGGGGAGTGACTACAATGAGCAGTTCTTC.

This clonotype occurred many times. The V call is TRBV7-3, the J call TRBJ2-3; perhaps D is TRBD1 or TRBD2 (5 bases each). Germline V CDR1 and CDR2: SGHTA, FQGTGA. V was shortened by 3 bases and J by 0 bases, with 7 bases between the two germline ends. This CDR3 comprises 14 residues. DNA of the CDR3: TGTGCCAGCAGCTTCGGGGCTAGCACAGATACGCAGTATTTT. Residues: CASSFGASTDTQYF. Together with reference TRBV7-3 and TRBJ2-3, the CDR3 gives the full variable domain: GAGVSQTPSNKVTEKGKYVELRCDPISGHTALYWYRQSLGQGPEFLIYFQGTGAADDSGLPNDRFFAVRPEGSVSTLKIQRTERGDSAVYLCASSFGASTDTQYFGPGTRLTVL.

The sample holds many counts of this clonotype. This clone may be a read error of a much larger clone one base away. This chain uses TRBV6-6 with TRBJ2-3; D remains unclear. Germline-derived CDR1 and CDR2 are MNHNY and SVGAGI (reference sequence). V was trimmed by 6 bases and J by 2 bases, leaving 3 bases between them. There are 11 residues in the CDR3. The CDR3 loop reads CASRNTDTQYF. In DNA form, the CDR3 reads TGTGCCAGCAGGAACACAGATACGCAGTATTTT.

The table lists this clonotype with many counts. Here the CDR3 reads CASSSPGSYNEQFF. The CDR3 region has the DNA TGTGCCAGCAGTTCCCCGGGGTCCTACAATGAGCAGTTCTTC. The chain is built from TRBV28 and TRBJ2-1, with D possibly matching TRBD2 (5 bases). The CDR3 totals 14 residues. V lost 4 bases, J lost 1 base, and 8 bases lay in between. Looked up from germline, CDR1 is MDHEN and CDR2 is SYDVKM.

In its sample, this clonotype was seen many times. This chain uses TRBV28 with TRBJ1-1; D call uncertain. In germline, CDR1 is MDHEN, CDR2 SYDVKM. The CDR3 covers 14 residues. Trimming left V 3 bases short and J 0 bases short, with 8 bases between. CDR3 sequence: CASSFIRVNTEAFF. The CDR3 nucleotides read TGTGCCAGCAGTTTTATTCGGGTGAACACTGAAGCTTTCTTT.

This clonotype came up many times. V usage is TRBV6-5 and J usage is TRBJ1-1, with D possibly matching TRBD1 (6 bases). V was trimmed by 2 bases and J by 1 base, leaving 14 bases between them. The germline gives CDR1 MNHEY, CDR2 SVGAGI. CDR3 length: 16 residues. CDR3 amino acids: CASSYVPTTGNTEAFF. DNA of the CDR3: TGTGCCAGCAGTTACGTACCAACGACAGGGAACACTGAAGCTTTCTTT.

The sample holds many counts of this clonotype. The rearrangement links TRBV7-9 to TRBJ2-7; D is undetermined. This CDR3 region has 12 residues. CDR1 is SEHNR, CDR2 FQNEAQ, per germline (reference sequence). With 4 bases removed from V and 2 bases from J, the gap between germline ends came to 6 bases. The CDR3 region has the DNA TGTGCCAGCAGCTCCTACACCTACGAGCAGTACTTC. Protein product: CASSSYTYEQYF.

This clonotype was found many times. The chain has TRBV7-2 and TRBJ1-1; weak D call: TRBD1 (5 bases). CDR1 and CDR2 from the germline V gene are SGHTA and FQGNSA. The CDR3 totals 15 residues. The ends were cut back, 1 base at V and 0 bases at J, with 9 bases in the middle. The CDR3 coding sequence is TGTGCCAGCAGCTTAGTGGGGGGTTTGAACACTGAAGCTTTCTTT. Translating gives CASSLVGGLNTEAFF.

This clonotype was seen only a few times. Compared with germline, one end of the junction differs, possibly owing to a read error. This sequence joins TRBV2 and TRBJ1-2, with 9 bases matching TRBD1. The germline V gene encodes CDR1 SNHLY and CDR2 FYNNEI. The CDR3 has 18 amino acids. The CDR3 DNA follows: TGTGCCAGCACTGAAGGATGGGACAGGGTGGCGAAGAACTATGGCTACACCTTC. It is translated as CASTEGWDRVAKNYGYTF.

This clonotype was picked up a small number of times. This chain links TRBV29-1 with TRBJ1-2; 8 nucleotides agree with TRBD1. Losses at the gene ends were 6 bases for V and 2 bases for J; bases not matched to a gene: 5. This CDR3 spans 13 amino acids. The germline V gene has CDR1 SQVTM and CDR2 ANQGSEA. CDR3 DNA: TGCAGCGTCGTCGGACAGGGCAACTATGGCTACACCTTC. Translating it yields CSVVGQGNYGYTF.

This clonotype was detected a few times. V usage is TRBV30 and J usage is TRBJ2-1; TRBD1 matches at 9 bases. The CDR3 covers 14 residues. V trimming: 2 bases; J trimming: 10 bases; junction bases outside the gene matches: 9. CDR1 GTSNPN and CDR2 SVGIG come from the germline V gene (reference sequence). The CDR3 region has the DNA TGTGCCTGGAGTCCCGGGACAGGGATCTACGAGCAGTTCTTC. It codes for CAWSPGTGIYEQFF.

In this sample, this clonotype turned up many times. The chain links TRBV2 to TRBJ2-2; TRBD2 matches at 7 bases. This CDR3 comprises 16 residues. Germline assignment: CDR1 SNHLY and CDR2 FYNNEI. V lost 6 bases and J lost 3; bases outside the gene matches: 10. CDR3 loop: CASRSGVAGYTGELFF. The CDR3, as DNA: TGTGCCAGCAGAAGTGGAGTAGCGGGCTACACCGGGGAGCTGTTTTTT.

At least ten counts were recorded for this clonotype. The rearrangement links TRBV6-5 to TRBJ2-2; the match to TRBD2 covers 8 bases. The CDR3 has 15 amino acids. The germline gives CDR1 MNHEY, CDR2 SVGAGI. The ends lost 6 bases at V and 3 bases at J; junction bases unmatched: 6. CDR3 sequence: CASRRGGQDTGELFF. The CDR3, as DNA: TGTGCCAGCAGACGGGGGGGGCAGGACACCGGGGAGCTGTTTTTT.

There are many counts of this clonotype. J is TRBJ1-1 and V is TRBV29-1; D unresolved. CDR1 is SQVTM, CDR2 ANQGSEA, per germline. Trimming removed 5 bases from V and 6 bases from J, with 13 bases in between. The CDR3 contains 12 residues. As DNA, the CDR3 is TGCAGCGTTACTACTTCTAACGCTGAAGCTTTCTTT. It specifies CSVTTSNAEAFF.

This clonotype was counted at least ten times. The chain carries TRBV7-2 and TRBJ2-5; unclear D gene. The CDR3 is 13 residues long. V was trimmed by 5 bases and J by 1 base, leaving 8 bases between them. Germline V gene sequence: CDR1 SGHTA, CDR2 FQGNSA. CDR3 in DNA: TGTGCCAGCAGCCCTCGGACCCAAGAGACCCAGTACTTC. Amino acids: CASSPRTQETQYF.

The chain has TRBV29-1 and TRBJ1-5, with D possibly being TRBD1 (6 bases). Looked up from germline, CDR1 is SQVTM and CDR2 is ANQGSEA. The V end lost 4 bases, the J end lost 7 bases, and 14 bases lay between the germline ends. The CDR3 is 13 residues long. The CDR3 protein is CSVVRGAGQPQHF. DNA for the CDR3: TGCAGCGTTGTAAGGGGGGCCGGGCAGCCCCAGCATTTT.

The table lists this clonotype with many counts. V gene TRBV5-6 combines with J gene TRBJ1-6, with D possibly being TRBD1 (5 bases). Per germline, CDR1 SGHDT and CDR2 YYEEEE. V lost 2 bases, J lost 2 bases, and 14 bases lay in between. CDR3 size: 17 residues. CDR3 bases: TGTGCCAGCAGCTTCTGGAGTAGGGGCGCCTATAATTCACCCCTCCACTTT. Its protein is CASSFWSRGAYNSPLHF.

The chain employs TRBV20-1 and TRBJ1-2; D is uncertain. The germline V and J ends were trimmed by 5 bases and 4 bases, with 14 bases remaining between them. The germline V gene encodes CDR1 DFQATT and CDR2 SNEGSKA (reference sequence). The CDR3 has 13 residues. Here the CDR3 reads CSAPEALFYGYTF. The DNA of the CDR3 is TGCAGTGCTCCTGAGGCCCTTTTCTATGGCTACACCTTC.

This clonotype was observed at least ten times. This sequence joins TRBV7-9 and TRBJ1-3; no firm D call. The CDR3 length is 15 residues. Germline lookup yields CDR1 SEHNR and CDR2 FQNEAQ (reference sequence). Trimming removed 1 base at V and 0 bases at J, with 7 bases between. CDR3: CASSLGGASGNTIYF. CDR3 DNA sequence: TGTGCCAGCAGCTTAGGCGGAGCCTCTGGAAACACCATATATTTT.

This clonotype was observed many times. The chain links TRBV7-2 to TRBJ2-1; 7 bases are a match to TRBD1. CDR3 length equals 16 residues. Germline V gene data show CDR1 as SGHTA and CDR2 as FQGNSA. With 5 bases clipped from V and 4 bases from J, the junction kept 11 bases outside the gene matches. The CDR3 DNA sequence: TGTGCCAGCAGCGAATCACAGGGGTCTTCGTACAATGAGCAGTTCTTC. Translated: CASSESQGSSYNEQFF. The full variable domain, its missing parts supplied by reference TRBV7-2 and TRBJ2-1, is GAGVSQSPSNKVTEKGKDVELRCDPISGHTALYWYRQSLGQGLEFLIYFQGNSAPDKSGLPSDRFSAERTGGSVSTLTIQRTQQEDSAVYLCASSESQGSSYNEQFFGPGTRLTVL.

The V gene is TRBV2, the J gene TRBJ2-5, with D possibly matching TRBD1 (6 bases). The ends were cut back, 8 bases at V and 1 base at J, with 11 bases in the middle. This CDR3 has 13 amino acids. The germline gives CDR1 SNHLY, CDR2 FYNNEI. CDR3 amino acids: CASGTSSQETQYF. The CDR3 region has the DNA TGTGCCAGCGGGACATCGAGCCAAGAGACCCAGTACTTC.

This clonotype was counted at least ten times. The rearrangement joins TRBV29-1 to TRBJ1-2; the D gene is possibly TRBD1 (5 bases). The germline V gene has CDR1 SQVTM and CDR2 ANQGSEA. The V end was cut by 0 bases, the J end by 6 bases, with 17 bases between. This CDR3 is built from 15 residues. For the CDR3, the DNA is TGCAGCGTTGAAGATCGAAAGGGGCGAGGCGATGGCTACACCTTC. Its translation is CSVEDRKGRGDGYTF.

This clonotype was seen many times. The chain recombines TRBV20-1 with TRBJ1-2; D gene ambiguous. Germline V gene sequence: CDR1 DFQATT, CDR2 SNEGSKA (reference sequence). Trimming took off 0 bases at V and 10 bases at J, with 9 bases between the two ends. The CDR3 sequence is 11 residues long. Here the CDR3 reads CSARDPPHYTF. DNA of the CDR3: TGCAGTGCTAGAGATCCCCCCCACTACACCTTC.

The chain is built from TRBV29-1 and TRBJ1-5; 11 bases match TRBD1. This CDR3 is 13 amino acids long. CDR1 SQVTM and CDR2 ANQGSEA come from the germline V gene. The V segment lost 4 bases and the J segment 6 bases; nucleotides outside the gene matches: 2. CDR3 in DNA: TGCAGCGTTGGGGACAGGGGGGGTCAGCCCCAGCATTTT. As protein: CSVGDRGGQPQHF.

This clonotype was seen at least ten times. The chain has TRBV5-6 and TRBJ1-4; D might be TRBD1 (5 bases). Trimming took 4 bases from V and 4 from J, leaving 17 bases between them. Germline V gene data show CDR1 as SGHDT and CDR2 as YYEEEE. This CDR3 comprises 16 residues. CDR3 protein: CASSQTRQIFNEKLFF. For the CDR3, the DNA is TGTGCCAGCAGCCAAACACGACAGATTTTTAATGAAAAACTGTTTTTT.

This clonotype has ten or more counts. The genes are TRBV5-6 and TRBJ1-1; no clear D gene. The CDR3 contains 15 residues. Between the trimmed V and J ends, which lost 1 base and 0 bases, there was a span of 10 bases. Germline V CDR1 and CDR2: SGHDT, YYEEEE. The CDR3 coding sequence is TGTGCCAGCAGCTTGCCTGGCGTGATGAACACTGAAGCTTTCTTT. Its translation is CASSLPGVMNTEAFF. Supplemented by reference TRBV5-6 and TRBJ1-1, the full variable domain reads DAGVTQSPTHLIKTRGQQVTLRCSPKSGHDTVSWYQQALGQGPQFIFQYYEEEERQRGNFPDRFSGHQFPNYSSELNVNALLLGDSALYLCASSLPGVMNTEAFFGQGTRLTVV.

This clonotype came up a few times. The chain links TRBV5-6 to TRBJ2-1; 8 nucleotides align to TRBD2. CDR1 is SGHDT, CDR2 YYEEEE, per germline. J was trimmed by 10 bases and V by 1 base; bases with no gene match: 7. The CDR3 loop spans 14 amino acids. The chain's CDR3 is CASSLPGLVQEQFF. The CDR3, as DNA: TGTGCCAGCAGCTTGCCGGGACTAGTCCAGGAGCAGTTCTTC.

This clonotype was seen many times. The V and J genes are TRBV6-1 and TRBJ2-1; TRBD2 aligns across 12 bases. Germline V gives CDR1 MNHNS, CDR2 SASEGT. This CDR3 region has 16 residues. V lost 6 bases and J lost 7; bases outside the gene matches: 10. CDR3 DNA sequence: TGTGCCAGCAGCCTACTCCGGCTAGCGGGGGGGAATGAGCAGTTCTTC. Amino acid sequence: CASSLLRLAGGNEQFF.